These T cell receptor beta chains were read from a single sample in a study of cytomegalovirus exposure and HLA in healthy donors. Using immunoSEQ multiplex PCR, the repertoire was profiled, and TCRdb retains in-frame clones only, with some absent. Among 110,000 or so clones, over 75% were seen once, and the ten largest hold 6.9%. The sequencing sample was made of PBMCs. The receptors here all came from a young man in good health and CMV-seropositive. Each CDR3 is given with its conserved first and last residue. D genes are given only for firm matches. Size is stated for part of the rows, as once, few or many counts, or as a class when the clone is expanded.

>.|TRBV30|.|TRBJ1-4
TGTGCCAGGAGGCCGAAGGGAGGGGAAAAACTGTTTTTT
CARRPKGGEKLFF
>.|TRBV7-7|TRBD2|TRBJ2-1
TGTGCTAGCAGCTTTGGACCCCGGGGGGACAATGAGCAGTTCTTC
CASSFGPRGDNEQFF
>.|TRBV6-1|.|TRBJ1-6
TGTGCCAGCAGTTTTCAGGGGAATAATTCACCCCTCCACTTT
CASSFQGNNSPLHF
>.|TRBV4-2|TRBD2|TRBJ2-1
TGTGCCAGCAGCCAACCTAGCGGGGGGAACAATGAGCAGTTCTTC
CASSQPSGGNNEQFF
>.|TRBV6-5|.|TRBJ1-1
TGTGCCAGCAGTGGGGTGGGGAGGAACACTGAAGCTTTCTTT
CASSGVGRNTEAFF
>.|TRBV6-5|.|TRBJ1-6
TGTGCCAGCAGTTACTCGCACAGCGGGTGGGGGCCCCTCCACTTT
CASSYSHSGWGPLHF
>.|TRBV5-1|.|TRBJ1-1
TGCGCCAGCAGCGTACTACAGGGACCCACTGAAGCTTTCTTT
CASSVLQGPTEAFF
>.|TRBV7-2|.|TRBJ1-5
TGTGCCAGCAGCTGGGGGGGAAATCAGCCCCAGCATTTT
CASSWGGNQPQHF
>.|TRBV29-1|.|TRBJ2-7
TGCAGCGTTGAAGAAGGGGTCCGATTCAGGCAGTACTTC
CSVEEGVRFRQYF
>.|TRBV19|TRBD1|TRBJ1-6
TGTGCCAGTAGTATACTGGACAGGGGGAATTCACCCCTCCACTTT
CASSILDRGNSPLHF
>.|TRBV12-5|TRBD1|TRBJ1-1
TGTGCTAGTGGTTTGACACAGGGGGAGGATGCAGTGAACACTGAAGCTTTCTTT
CASGLTQGEDAVNTEAFF
>.|TRBV4-1|TRBD2|TRBJ2-7
TGCGCCAGCAGCCAAGGGAGCGGGGGTAGCTCCTACGAGCAGTACTTC
CASSQGSGGSSYEQYF
>.|TRBV7-2|TRBD1|TRBJ1-3
TGTGCCAGCAGCTTTACCCCAGGACAGGGCGGAAACACCATATATTTT
CASSFTPGQGGNTIYF
>.|TRBV2|TRBD1|TRBJ1-1
TGTGCCAGCAGTACGGACAGGGGGGCTGAAGCTTTCTTT
CASSTDRGAEAFF
>.|TRBV5-1|.|TRBJ1-1
TGCGCCAGCAGCCCCCCGGGGGGGGGCAGGGGGAACACTGAAGCTTTCTTT
CASSPPGGGRGNTEAFF
>.|TRBV15|.|TRBJ2-2
TGTGCCACCAGCAGAGGACAAGGGGGCACCGGGGAGCTGTTTTTT
CATSRGQGGTGELFF
>.|TRBV7-9|TRBD2|TRBJ2-3
TGTGCCAGCACCCCGACTAGCGGTAGCACAGATACGCAGTATTTT
CASTPTSGSTDTQYF
>.|TRBV5-4|TRBD2|TRBJ2-3
TGTGCCAGCAGCCAGGGGAGCGGGGGGGCCAGAGATACGCAGTATTTT
CASSQGSGGARDTQYF
>once|TRBV9|.|TRBJ1-2
TGTGCCAGCAGCGTAGCTCAGGGTGTTAACTATGGCTACACCTTC
CASSVAQGVNYGYTF
>.|TRBV6-1|.|TRBJ1-1
TGTGCCAGCATCGGGGGAACGATTGGTCGGACTGAAGCTTTCTTT
CASIGGTIGRTEAFF